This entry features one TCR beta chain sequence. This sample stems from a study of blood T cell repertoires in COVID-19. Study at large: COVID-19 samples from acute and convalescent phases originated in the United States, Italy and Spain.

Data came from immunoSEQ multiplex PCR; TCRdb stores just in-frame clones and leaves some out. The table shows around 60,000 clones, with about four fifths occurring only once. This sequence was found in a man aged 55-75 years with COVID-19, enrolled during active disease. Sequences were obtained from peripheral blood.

The CDR3 DNA follows: TGTGCCAGCAGCTTGGGGACAGGGGGAGGGAACACTGAAGCTTTCTTT. Translation: CASSLGTGGGNTEAFF. The chain uses TRBV7-3 and TRBJ1-1; 11 bases agree with TRBD1. CDR1 is SGHTA, CDR2 FQGTGA, per germline. With 3 bases clipped from V and 1 base from J, the junction kept 4 bases outside the gene matches. The CDR3 contains 16 residues.